These 8 T cell receptor beta chains came from one sample sequenced in a study of blood T cell repertoires in COVID-19. This table comes from immunoSEQ multiplex PCR, and its TCRdb copy is limited to in-frame clones, with some not included. In the table there are 320,000 or so clones, roughly 90% of which are singletons. Material for sequencing was PBMCs or T cells enriched from blood (not recorded which). The source is a woman in her thirties who had recovered from COVID-19.

The gene calls are TRBV3-1 (or the pseudogene TRBV3-2) and TRBJ1-3; D is possibly TRBD1 (6 bases). Germline values: CDR1 LGHDT, CDR2 YNNKEL (reference sequence). This CDR3 spans 16 amino acids. V lost 5 bases to trimming and J lost 4 bases, with 18 bases between them. The CDR3, as DNA: TGTGCCAGCAGCGTTGGGGCCAGGGGTTGGGGAAACACCATATATTTT. Its protein product is CASSVGARGWGNTIYF.

This chain links TRBV19 with TRBJ1-1; D unclear. Trimming took off 4 bases at V and 0 bases at J, with 6 bases between the two ends. CDR3 length equals 13 residues. CDR1 and CDR2 (germline): LNHDA, SQIVND (reference sequence). CDR3 DNA: TGTGCCAGTAGTACGCAGATGAACACTGAAGCTTTCTTT. This codes for CASSTQMNTEAFF.

V gene TRBV7-8 combines with J gene TRBJ2-3; no reliable D call. The V and J ends lost 1 base and 4 bases respectively, with 9 bases between them. The germline gives CDR1 SGHVS, CDR2 FQNEAQ. The CDR3 is 14 residues long. CDR3 region: CASSLVPNADTQYF. In DNA, the CDR3 is TGTGCCAGCAGCTTAGTCCCCAATGCAGATACGCAGTATTTT.

The CDR3 DNA reads TGCGCCAGCAGCCACTGGACAGGGGGGAACACCGGGGAGCTGTTTTTT. Residues: CASSHWTGGNTGELFF. This chain joins TRBV4-1 and TRBJ2-2, with TRBD1 identical over 10 bases. The CDR3 consists of 16 residues. The V gene's germline CDR1 is MGHRA and CDR2 YSYEKL. V lost 3 bases to trimming and J lost 1 base; unmatched junction nucleotides: 2.

The chain has TRBV28 and TRBJ2-7, with a weak D call TRBD1 (7 bases). The CDR3 is made up of 16 amino acids. The V end lost 1 base, the J end lost 2 bases, and 15 bases lay between the germline ends. Germline V gene data show CDR1 as MDHEN and CDR2 as SYDVKM. The CDR3 DNA reads TGTGCCAGCAGTTTATTGGATGGAGGGGGCCCCTACGAGCAGTACTTC. It is translated as CASSLLDGGGPYEQYF. Full variable domain (remainder filled in from reference TRBV28 and TRBJ2-7): DVKVTQSSRYLVKRTGEKVFLECVQDMDHENMFWYRQDPGLGLRLIYFSYDVKMKEKGDIPEGYSVSREKKERFSLILESASTNQTSMYLCASSLLDGGGPYEQYFGPGTRLTVT.

The gene calls are TRBV7-9 and TRBJ1-1, with 9 bases identical to TRBD1. The CDR3 has 17 amino acids. Germline CDR1 is SEHNR and CDR2 is FQNEAQ (reference sequence). J was trimmed by 1 base and V by 4 bases; bases with no gene match: 10. The CDR3 reads CASSSDSYRGPNTEAFF. CDR3 nucleotide sequence: TGTGCCAGCAGCTCAGATAGTTACAGGGGGCCGAACACTGAAGCTTTCTTT.

This clone was counted only a few times. The chain carries TRBV5-1 and TRBJ1-1, with D hard to call. The V gene's germline CDR1 is SGHRS and CDR2 YFSETQ. The CDR3 consists of 14 residues. Trimming took off 1 base at V and 2 bases at J, with 9 bases between the two ends. CDR3 DNA sequence: TGCGCCAGCAGCTTGTTGGGCGTAAACACTGAAGCTTTCTTT. Its protein product is CASSLLGVNTEAFF.

The CDR3 loop reads CASSLRGLAGQETQYF. The CDR3 coding sequence is TGTGCCAGCAGCTTAAGGGGACTAGCGGGGCAAGAGACCCAGTACTTC. This chain uses TRBV11-2 with TRBJ2-5; 13 nucleotides agree with TRBD2. V gave up 2 bases and J gave up 2 bases; unmatched junction bases: 2. The CDR3 runs 16 residues. Germline V gene data show CDR1 as SGHAT and CDR2 as FQNNGV.